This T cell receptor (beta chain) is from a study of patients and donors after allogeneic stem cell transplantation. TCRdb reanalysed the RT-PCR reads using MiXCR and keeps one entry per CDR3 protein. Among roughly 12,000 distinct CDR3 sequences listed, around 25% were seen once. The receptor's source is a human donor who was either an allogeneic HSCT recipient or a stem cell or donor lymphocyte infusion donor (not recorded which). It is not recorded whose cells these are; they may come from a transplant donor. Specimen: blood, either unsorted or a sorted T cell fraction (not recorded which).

In DNA, the CDR3 is TGCGCCAGCAGCCAAGAGGTGCGCTTAAGCTCTGGAAACACCATATATTTT. Amino acids: CASSQEVRLSSGNTIYF. The rearrangement joins TRBV4-1 to TRBJ1-3; D ambiguous. Per germline, CDR1 MGHRA and CDR2 YSYEKL. This CDR3 region has 17 residues. Trimming removed 0 bases at V and 0 bases at J, with 12 bases between.